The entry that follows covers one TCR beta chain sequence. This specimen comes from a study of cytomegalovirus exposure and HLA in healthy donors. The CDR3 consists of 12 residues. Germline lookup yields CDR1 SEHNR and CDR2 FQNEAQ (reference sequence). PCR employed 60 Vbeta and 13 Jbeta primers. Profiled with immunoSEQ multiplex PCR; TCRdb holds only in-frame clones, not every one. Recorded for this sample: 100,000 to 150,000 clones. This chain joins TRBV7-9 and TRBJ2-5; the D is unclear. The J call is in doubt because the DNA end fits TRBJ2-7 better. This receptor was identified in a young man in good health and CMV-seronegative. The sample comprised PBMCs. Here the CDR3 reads CASSSLSYEQYF. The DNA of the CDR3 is TGTGCCAGCAGCTCCCTCTCCTACGAGCAGTACTTC.